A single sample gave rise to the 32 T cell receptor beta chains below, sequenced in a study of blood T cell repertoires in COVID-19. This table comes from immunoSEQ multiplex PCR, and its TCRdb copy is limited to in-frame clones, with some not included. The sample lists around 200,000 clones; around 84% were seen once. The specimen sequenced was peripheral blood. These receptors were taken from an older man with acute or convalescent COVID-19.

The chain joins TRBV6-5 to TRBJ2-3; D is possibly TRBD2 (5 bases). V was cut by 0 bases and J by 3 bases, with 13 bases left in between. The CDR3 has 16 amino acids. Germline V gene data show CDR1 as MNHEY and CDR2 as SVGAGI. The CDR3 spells CASSYSTARGTDTQYF. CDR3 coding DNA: TGTGCCAGCAGTTACTCGACGGCCCGAGGGACAGATACGCAGTATTTT.

The CDR3 region has the DNA TGTGCCAGCAGCGCTAGCGGAAGGGGTCCAGATACGCAGTATTTT. Translation: CASSASGRGPDTQYF. This sequence joins TRBV9 and TRBJ2-3; 7 bases are shared with TRBD2. Per germline, CDR1 SGDLS and CDR2 YYNGEE. The CDR3 contains 15 residues. The junction had 8 bases not matched to a gene; V was cut back by 3 bases and J by 4 bases.

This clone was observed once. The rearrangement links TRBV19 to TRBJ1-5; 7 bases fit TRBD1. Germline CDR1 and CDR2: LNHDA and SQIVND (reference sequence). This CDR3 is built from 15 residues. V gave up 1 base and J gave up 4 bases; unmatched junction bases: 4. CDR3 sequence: CASSIVGTENQPQHF. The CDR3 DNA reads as TGTGCCAGTAGTATAGTTGGGACAGAGAATCAGCCCCAGCATTTT.

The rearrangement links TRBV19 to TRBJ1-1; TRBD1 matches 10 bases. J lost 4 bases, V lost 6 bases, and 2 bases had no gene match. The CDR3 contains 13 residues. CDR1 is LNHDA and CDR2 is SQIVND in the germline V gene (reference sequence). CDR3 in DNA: TGTGCCAGTAGGGGACAGGGGAGCACTGAAGCTTTCTTT. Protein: CASRGQGSTEAFF.

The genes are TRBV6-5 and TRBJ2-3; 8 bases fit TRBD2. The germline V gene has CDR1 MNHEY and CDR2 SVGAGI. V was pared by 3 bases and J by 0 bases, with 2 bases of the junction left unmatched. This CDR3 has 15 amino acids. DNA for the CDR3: TGTGCCAGCAGTTATGGGACTAGTAGCACAGATACGCAGTATTTT. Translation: CASSYGTSSTDTQYF.

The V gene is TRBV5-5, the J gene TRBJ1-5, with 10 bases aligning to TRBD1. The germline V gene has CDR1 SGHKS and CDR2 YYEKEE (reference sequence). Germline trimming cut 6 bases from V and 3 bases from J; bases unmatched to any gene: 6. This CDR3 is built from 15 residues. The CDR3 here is CASKMGQGFNQPQHF. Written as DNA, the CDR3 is TGTGCCAGCAAGATGGGACAGGGGTTCAATCAGCCCCAGCATTTT.

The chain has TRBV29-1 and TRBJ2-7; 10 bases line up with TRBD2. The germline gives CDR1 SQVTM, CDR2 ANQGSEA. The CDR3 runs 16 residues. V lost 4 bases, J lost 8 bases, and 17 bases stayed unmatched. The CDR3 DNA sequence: TGCAGCGTTGTGGTCAGGGGCCCAGCGGGAGGGCCCCAGCAGTACTTC. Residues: CSVVVRGPAGGPQQYF.

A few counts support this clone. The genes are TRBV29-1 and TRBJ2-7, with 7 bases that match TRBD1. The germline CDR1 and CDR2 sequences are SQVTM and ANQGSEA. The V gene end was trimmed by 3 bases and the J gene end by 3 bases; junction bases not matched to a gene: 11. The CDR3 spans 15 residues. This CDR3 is CSVDRRQGDNYEQYF. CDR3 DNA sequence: TGCAGCGTTGACCGACGACAGGGCGACAACTACGAGCAGTACTTC.

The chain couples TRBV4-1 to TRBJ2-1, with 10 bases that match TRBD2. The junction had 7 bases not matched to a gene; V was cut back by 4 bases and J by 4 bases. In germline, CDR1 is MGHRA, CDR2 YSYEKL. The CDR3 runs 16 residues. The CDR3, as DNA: TGCGCCAGCAGCCTAGAGAGCGGGAGGGTTTACAATGAGCAGTTCTTC. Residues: CASSLESGRVYNEQFF.

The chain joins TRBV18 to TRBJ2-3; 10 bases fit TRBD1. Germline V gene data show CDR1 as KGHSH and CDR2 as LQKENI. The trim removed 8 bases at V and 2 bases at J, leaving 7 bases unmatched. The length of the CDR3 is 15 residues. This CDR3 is CASQPGQGNTDTQYF. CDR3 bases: TGTGCCAGCCAGCCGGGACAGGGGAACACAGATACGCAGTATTTT.

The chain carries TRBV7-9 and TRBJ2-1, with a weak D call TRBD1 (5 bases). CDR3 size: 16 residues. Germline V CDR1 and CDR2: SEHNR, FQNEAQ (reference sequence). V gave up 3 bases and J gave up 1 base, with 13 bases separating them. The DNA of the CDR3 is TGTGCCAGCAGCTTTTCCCGGGCAGGGTCCTACAATGAGCAGTTCTTC. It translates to CASSFSRAGSYNEQFF.

The CDR3 reads CASSPGGPGFGQYF. DNA of the CDR3: TGTGCCAGCAGCCCCGGGGGACCCGGGTTTGGGCAGTACTTC. The gene calls are TRBV28 and TRBJ2-7, with D possibly matching TRBD2 (6 bases). CDR3 length equals 14 residues. V dropped 6 bases and J dropped 9 bases, with 21 bases sitting between them. Germline loops: CDR1 MDHEN, CDR2 SYDVKM.

CDR3 protein: CASSLYTVGYEQYF. In DNA, the CDR3 is TGTGCCAGCAGTTTATATACGGTTGGCTACGAGCAGTACTTC. The chain is built from TRBV28 and TRBJ2-7, with D unresolved. The V end was cut by 1 base, the J end by 3 bases, with 10 bases between. The germline gives CDR1 MDHEN, CDR2 SYDVKM. This CDR3 is 14 amino acids long.

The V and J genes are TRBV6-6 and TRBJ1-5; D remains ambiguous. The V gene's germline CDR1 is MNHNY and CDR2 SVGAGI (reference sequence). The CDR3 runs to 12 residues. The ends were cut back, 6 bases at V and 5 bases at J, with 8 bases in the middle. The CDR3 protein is CASSPVDQPQHF. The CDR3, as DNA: TGTGCCAGCAGCCCCGTTGATCAGCCCCAGCATTTT.

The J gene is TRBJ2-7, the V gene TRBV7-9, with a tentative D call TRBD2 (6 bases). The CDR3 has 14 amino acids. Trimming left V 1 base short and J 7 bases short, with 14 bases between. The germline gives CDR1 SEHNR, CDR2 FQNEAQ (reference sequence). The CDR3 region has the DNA TGTGCCAGCAGCTTAGGGGACTGGCGGCGGGAGCAGTACTTC. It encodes CASSLGDWRREQYF. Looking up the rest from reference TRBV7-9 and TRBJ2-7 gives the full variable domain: DTGVSQNPRHKITKRGQNVTFRCDPISEHNRLYWYRQTLGQGPEFLTYFQNEAQLEKSRLLSDRFSAERPKGSFSTLEIQRTEQGDSAMYLCASSLGDWRREQYFGPGTRLTVT.

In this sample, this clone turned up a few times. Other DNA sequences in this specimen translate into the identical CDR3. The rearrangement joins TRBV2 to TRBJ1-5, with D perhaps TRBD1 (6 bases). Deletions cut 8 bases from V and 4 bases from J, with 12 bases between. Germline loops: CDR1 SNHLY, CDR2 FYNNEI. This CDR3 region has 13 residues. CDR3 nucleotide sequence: TGTGCCAGCTCCCGACAGGAAAATCAGCCCCAGCATTTT. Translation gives CASSRQENQPQHF.

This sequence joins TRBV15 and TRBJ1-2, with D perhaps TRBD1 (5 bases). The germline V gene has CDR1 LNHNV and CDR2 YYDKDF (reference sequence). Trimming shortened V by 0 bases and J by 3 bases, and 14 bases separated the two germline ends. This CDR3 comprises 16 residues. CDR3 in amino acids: CATSRDRGSGDYGYTF. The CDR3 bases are TGTGCCACCAGCAGAGATCGGGGGAGCGGTGACTATGGCTACACCTTC. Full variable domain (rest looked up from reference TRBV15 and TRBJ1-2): DAMVIQNPRYQVTQFGKPVTLSCSQTLNHNVMYWYQQKSSQAPKLLFHYYDKDFNNEADTPDNFQSRRPNTSFCFLDIRSPGLGDTAMYLCATSRDRGSGDYGYTFGSGTRLTVV.

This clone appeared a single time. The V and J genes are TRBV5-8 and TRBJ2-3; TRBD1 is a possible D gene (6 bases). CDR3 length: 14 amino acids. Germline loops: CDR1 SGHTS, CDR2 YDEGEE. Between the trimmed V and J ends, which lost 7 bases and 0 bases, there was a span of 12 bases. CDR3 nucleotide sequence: TGTGCCAGCGCTACCAGGGGAAGCACAGATACGCAGTATTTT. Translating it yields CASATRGSTDTQYF.

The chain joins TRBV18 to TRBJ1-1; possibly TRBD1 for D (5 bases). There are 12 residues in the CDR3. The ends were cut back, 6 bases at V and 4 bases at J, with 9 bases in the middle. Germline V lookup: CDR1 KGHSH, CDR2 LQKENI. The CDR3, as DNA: TGTGCCAGCTCTCGGGGGGGCACTGAAGCTTTCTTT. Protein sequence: CASSRGGTEAFF. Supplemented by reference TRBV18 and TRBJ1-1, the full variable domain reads NAGVMQNPRHLVRRRGQEARLRCSPMKGHSHVYWYRQLPEEGLKFMVYLQKENIIDESGMPKERFSAEFPKEGPSILRIQQVVRGDSAAYFCASSRGGTEAFFGQGTRLTVV.

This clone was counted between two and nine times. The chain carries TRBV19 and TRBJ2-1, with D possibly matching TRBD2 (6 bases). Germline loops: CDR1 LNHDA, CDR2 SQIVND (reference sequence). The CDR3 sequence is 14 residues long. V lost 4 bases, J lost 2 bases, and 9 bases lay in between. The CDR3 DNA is TGTGCCAGTAGTAGGCGCGGGACCTACAATGAGCAGTTCTTC. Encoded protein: CASSRRGTYNEQFF. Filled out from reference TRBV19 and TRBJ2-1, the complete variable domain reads DGGITQSPKYLFRKEGQNVTLSCEQNLNHDAMYWYRQDPGQGLRLIYYSQIVNDFQKGDIAEGYSVSREKKESFPLTVTSAQKNPTAFYLCASSRRGTYNEQFFGPGTRLTVL.

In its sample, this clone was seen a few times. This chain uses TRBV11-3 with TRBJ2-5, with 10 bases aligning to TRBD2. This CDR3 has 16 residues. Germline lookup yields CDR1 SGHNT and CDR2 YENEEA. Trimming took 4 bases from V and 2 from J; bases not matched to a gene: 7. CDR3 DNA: TGTGCCAGCAGCTCTCGGACTAGCGGCCTTCAAGAGACCCAGTACTTC. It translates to CASSSRTSGLQETQYF.

CDR3 nucleotide sequence: TGCAGCGTTGGCGGGGACTATGGCTACACCTTC. Translating gives CSVGGDYGYTF. The chain uses TRBV29-1 and TRBJ1-2; D call uncertain. Germline assignment: CDR1 SQVTM and CDR2 ANQGSEA. Trimming left V 4 bases short and J 3 bases short, with 6 bases between. CDR3 size: 11 residues.

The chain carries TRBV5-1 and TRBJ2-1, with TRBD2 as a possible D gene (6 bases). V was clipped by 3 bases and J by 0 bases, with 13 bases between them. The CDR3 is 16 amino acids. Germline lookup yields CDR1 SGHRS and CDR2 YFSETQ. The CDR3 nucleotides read TGCGCCAGCAGCTGGTCTAGCGTTAGCTCCTACAATGAGCAGTTCTTC. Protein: CASSWSSVSSYNEQFF.

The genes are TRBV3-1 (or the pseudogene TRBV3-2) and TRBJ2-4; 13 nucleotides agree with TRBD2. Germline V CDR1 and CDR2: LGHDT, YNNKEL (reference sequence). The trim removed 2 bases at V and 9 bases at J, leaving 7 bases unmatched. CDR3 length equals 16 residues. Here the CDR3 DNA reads TGTGCCAGCAGCCAATGGACTAGCGGGAGCGGGAGCATTCAGTACTTC. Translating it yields CASSQWTSGSGSIQYF.

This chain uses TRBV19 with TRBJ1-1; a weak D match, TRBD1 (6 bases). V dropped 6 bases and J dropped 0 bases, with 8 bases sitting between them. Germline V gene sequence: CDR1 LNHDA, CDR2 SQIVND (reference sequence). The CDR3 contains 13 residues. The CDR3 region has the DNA TGTGCCAGTAGGGGGGCTCTGAACACTGAAGCTTTCTTT. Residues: CASRGALNTEAFF.

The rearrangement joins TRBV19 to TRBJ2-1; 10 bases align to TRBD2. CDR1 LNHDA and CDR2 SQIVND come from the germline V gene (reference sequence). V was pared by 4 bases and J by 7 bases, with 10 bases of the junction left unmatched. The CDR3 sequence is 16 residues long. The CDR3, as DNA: TGTGCCAGTAGTAGATTGGTAGCGGGAGGTAATAATGAGCAGTTCTTC. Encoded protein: CASSRLVAGGNNEQFF.

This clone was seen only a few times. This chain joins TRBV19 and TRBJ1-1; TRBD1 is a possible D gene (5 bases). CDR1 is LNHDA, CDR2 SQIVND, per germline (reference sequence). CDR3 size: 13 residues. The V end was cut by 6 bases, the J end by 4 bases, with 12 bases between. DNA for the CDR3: TGTGCCAGTAGCCAGGGAAGATCCACTGAAGCTTTCTTT. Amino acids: CASSQGRSTEAFF.

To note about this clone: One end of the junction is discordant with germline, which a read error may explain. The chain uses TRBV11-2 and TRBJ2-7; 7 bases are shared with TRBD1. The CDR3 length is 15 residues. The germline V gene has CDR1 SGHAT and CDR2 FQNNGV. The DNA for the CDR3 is TGTGCCAGCAGCGTCCTACAGGGGCGGTCCTCCGAGCAGTACTTC. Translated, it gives CASSVLQGRSSEQYF.

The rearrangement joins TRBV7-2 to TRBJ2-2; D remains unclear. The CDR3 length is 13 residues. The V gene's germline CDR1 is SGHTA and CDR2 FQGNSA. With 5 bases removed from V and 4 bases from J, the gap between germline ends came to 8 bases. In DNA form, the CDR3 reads TGTGCCAGCAGCCTTACGGGCACCGGGGAGCTGTTTTTT. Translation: CASSLTGTGELFF. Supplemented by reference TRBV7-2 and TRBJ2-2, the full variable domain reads GAGVSQSPSNKVTEKGKDVELRCDPISGHTALYWYRQSLGQGLEFLIYFQGNSAPDKSGLPSDRFSAERTGGSVSTLTIQRTQQEDSAVYLCASSLTGTGELFFGEGSRLTVL.

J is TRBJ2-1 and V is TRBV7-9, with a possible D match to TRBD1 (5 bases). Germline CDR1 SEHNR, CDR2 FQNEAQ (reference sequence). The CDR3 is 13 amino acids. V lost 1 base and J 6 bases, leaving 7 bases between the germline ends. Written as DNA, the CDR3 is TGTGCCAGCAGCTTAGTCAGGGTCAATGAGCAGTTCTTC. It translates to CASSLVRVNEQFF.

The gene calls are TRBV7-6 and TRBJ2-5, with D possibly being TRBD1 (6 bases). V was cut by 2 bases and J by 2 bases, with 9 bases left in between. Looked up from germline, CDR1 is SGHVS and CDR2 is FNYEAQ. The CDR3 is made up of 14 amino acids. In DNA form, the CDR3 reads TGTGCCAGCAGCTTATATAGGGGGCAAGAGACCCAGTACTTC. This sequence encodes CASSLYRGQETQYF.

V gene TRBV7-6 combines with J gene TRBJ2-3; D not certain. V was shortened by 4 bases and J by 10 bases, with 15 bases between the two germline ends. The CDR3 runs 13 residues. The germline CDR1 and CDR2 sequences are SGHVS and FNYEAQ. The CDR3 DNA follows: TGTGCCAGCAGCTCCCCCCCGAGGATGGCGCAGTATTTT. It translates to CASSSPPRMAQYF.